This T cell receptor (beta chain) was sequenced in a study of T cell repertoires in aging, cancer and after chemotherapy. General study findings and limits: Across the chemotherapy interval, each cancer cohort showed higher median generation probability, suggesting thymic rebound.

The template was genomic DNA from peripheral blood, not RNA. This clonotype has just a few counts. The target antigen is unknown. Germline assignment: CDR1 SGHTA and CDR2 FQGNSA. V was shortened by 1 base and J by 5 bases, with 5 bases between the two germline ends. The CDR3 sequence is 12 residues long. Multiplex touch-down PCR with TRB-A/B primers amplified rearranged V-D-J TRB sequences. TCRdb reprocessed the multiplex PCR reads via MiXCR and lists one record per CDR3 protein. The data show a few thousand distinct CDR3 sequences, 45% seen once. V is TRBV7-2 and J is TRBJ1-1; no firm D call. This TCR derives from a human donor with a solid tumor. Sequencing was done on a sample of blood. The CDR3 DNA reads TGTGCCAGCAGCTTAGTGGTGACTGAAGCTTTCTTT. It yields the protein CASSLVVTEAFF.